These T cell receptor beta chains were read from a single sample in a study of blood T cell repertoires in COVID-19. TCRdb's copy holds only in-frame clones and misses some; the assay was immunoSEQ multiplex PCR. The sample records about 240,000 clones, 75% to 85% being singletons. Sequencing was carried out using peripheral blood. Receptors were obtained from a woman of 80 years or more with COVID-19, enrolled during active disease. The CDR3 runs from the conserved cysteine through the conserved F or W. Fields, in order: V gene, D gene, CDR3 length, clone size, J gene, CDR3 DNA, CDR3 protein. The D gene is left open where the match is weak. Expanded clones are given a class, and other clones once, few, many or no size at all.

v_gene: TRBV4-1
d_gene: -
len: 16
abundance: -
j_gene: TRBJ1-1
CDR3nt: TGCGCCAGCAGCCAAGGCCAATCGACAGTGAACACTGAAGCTTTCTTT
CDR3aa: CASSQGQSTVNTEAFF

v_gene: TRBV1
d_gene: -
len: 14
abundance: -
j_gene: TRBJ1-6
CDR3nt: TGCACCAGCAGCCAAGGGACAGAAGACTCACCCCTCCACTTT
CDR3aa: CTSSQGTEDSPLHF

v_gene: TRBV19
d_gene: -
len: 12
abundance: -
j_gene: TRBJ1-1
CDR3nt: TGTGCCAGTAGTTTCGCAGGTACTGAAGCTTTCTTT
CDR3aa: CASSFAGTEAFF

v_gene: TRBV11-1
d_gene: -
len: 13
abundance: -
j_gene: TRBJ2-7
CDR3nt: TGTGCCAGCAGGGACTCTCAATTCTACGAGCAGTACTTC
CDR3aa: CASRDSQFYEQYF

v_gene: TRBV6-5
d_gene: -
len: 13
abundance: -
j_gene: TRBJ1-4
CDR3nt: TGTGCCAGCAGTTACTCCCCCGAGGAAAAACTGTTTTTT
CDR3aa: CASSYSPEEKLFF

v_gene: TRBV19
d_gene: -
len: 14
abundance: few
j_gene: TRBJ2-7
CDR3nt: TGTGCCAGTAGTATTCGTTTGAGCTCCTACGAGCAGTACTTC
CDR3aa: CASSIRLSSYEQYF

v_gene: TRBV7-8
d_gene: -
len: 14
abundance: -
j_gene: TRBJ2-7
CDR3nt: TGTGCCAGCAGCCATGACAGTTTCTCCTACGAGCAGTACTTC
CDR3aa: CASSHDSFSYEQYF

v_gene: TRBV9
d_gene: -
len: 14
abundance: medium-sized
j_gene: TRBJ1-6
CDR3nt: TGTGCCAGCAGCCCCGACATAGGGGCTTCACCCCTCCACTTT
CDR3aa: CASSPDIGASPLHF

v_gene: TRBV5-1
d_gene: TRBD2
len: 15
abundance: -
j_gene: TRBJ2-2
CDR3nt: TGCGCCCATAGGGCGGGGGACTCGGACACCGGGGAGCTGTTTTTT
CDR3aa: CAHRAGDSDTGELFF

v_gene: TRBV20-1
d_gene: -
len: 15
abundance: -
j_gene: TRBJ1-5
CDR3nt: TGCAGTGCTAGTTCCGGGATAGGAGGCAATCAGCCCCAGCATTTT
CDR3aa: CSASSGIGGNQPQHF

v_gene: TRBV6-1
d_gene: TRBD2
len: 16
abundance: -
j_gene: TRBJ2-1
CDR3nt: TGTGCCAGCAGTGATCGGACTAGCGTCTTCTACAATGAGCAGTTCTTC
CDR3aa: CASSDRTSVFYNEQFF

v_gene: TRBV7-9
d_gene: -
len: 15
abundance: few
j_gene: TRBJ2-3
CDR3nt: TGTGCCAGCAGCTTAGCCGGGACTCGCACAGATACGCAGTATTTT
CDR3aa: CASSLAGTRTDTQYF

v_gene: TRBV6-6
d_gene: TRBD1
len: 14
abundance: -
j_gene: TRBJ1-1
CDR3nt: TGTGCCAGCAGACAAACAGGGGGAGTCACTGAAGCTTTCTTT
CDR3aa: CASRQTGGVTEAFF

v_gene: TRBV20-1
d_gene: TRBD2
len: 15
abundance: once
j_gene: TRBJ2-7
CDR3nt: TGCAGTGCTAGTGAAGTAGGACTAGCGGGAGGAATTCAGTACTTC
CDR3aa: CSASEVGLAGGIQYF

v_gene: TRBV7-9
d_gene: TRBD2
len: 15
abundance: -
j_gene: TRBJ2-3
CDR3nt: TGTGCCAGCAGCTTACTACGGGAGGTCACAGATACGCAGTATTTT
CDR3aa: CASSLLREVTDTQYF

v_gene: TRBV5-4
d_gene: TRBD2
len: 17
abundance: -
j_gene: TRBJ2-3
CDR3nt: TGTGCCAGCAGCCCCGCAGTAGCGGGGAGGTACGCAGATACGCAGTATTTT
CDR3aa: CASSPAVAGRYADTQYF

v_gene: TRBV5-1
d_gene: TRBD1
len: 14
abundance: -
j_gene: TRBJ1-4
CDR3nt: TGCGCCAGCAGCTTGGGGGGACAGAAAGAAAAACTGTTTTTT
CDR3aa: CASSLGGQKEKLFF

v_gene: TRBV27
d_gene: TRBD1
len: 13
abundance: -
j_gene: TRBJ1-1
CDR3nt: TGTGCCAGCAGTTTGGAACAGGGGATGATAGCTTTCTTT
CDR3aa: CASSLEQGMIAFF

v_gene: TRBV6-2/TRBV6-3
d_gene: -
len: 13
abundance: once
j_gene: TRBJ1-2
CDR3nt: TGTGCCAGCAGTTCGCAGGGTGTTCATGGCTACACCTTC
CDR3aa: CASSSQGVHGYTF

v_gene: TRBV3-1/TRBV3-2
d_gene: TRBD1
len: 14
abundance: -
j_gene: TRBJ1-6
CDR3nt: TGTGCCAGCAGCCTGGGACAGGGCAATTCACCCCTCCACTTT
CDR3aa: CASSLGQGNSPLHF

v_gene: TRBV3-1/TRBV3-2
d_gene: TRBD2
len: 14
abundance: -
j_gene: TRBJ2-5
CDR3nt: TGTGCCAGCAGCCCAGGACTAGCCGGGGAGACCCAGTACTTC
CDR3aa: CASSPGLAGETQYF

v_gene: TRBV10-3
d_gene: TRBD2
len: 19
abundance: -
j_gene: TRBJ2-5
CDR3nt: TGTGCCACCTCCCCACCCGGACTAGCGGGAGGGTTATTCCAAGAGACCCAGTACTTC
CDR3aa: CATSPPGLAGGLFQETQYF

v_gene: TRBV15
d_gene: -
len: 13
abundance: -
j_gene: TRBJ2-7
CDR3nt: TGTGCCACCGGACGGGGGTACTCCTACGAGCAGTACTTC
CDR3aa: CATGRGYSYEQYF

v_gene: TRBV18
d_gene: TRBD1
len: 19
abundance: -
j_gene: TRBJ1-5
CDR3nt: TGTGCCAGCTCACCTTACCGAAGGACAGGTTTCGATAGCAATCAGCCCCAGCATTTT
CDR3aa: CASSPYRRTGFDSNQPQHF

v_gene: TRBV7-2
d_gene: TRBD1
len: 15
abundance: -
j_gene: TRBJ2-3
CDR3nt: TGTGCCAGCAGCTTACAGGGACAGAGCACAGATACGCAGTATTTT
CDR3aa: CASSLQGQSTDTQYF

v_gene: TRBV6-5
d_gene: TRBD1
len: 14
abundance: -
j_gene: TRBJ2-7
CDR3nt: TGTGCCAGCAGTTACGGGACAGAATCCTACGAGCAGTACTTC
CDR3aa: CASSYGTESYEQYF

v_gene: TRBV6-5
d_gene: -
len: 15
abundance: -
j_gene: TRBJ2-2
CDR3nt: TGTGCCAGCAAGGCTGTAGCGGAACTCACCGGGGAGCTGTTTTTT
CDR3aa: CASKAVAELTGELFF

v_gene: TRBV5-5
d_gene: -
len: 14
abundance: -
j_gene: TRBJ1-5
CDR3nt: TGTGCCAGCAGCTTGCATGGAGCAGATCAGCCCCAGCATTTT
CDR3aa: CASSLHGADQPQHF

v_gene: TRBV2
d_gene: TRBD2
len: 15
abundance: -
j_gene: TRBJ2-3
CDR3nt: TGTGCCAGCAGGTTACTAGCGGGGGGCCAAGATACGCAGTATTTT
CDR3aa: CASRLLAGGQDTQYF

v_gene: TRBV28
d_gene: TRBD1
len: 11
abundance: few
j_gene: TRBJ1-4
CDR3nt: TGTGCCAGCAGTTCCGACAGGGGGAGCATTTTT
CDR3aa: CASSSDRGSIF

v_gene: TRBV24-1
d_gene: -
len: 14
abundance: -
j_gene: TRBJ2-3
CDR3nt: TGTGCCACCAGCCCTTATGAAGCTACAGATACGCAGTATTTT
CDR3aa: CATSPYEATDTQYF

v_gene: TRBV6-5
d_gene: TRBD1
len: 13
abundance: -
j_gene: TRBJ2-5
CDR3nt: TGTGCCAGCACCACGACAGGGGAAGAGACCCAGTACTTC
CDR3aa: CASTTTGEETQYF

v_gene: TRBV6-5
d_gene: -
len: 15
abundance: -
j_gene: TRBJ1-4
CDR3nt: TGTGCCAGCAGATATGGGGCCAGGGCTAATGAAAAACTGTTTTTT
CDR3aa: CASRYGARANEKLFF

v_gene: TRBV6-2/TRBV6-3
d_gene: TRBD1
len: 14
abundance: -
j_gene: TRBJ2-1
CDR3nt: TGTGCCAGCAGTCCAGGCGGACAGGGGATTGAGCAGTTCTTC
CDR3aa: CASSPGGQGIEQFF

v_gene: TRBV7-9
d_gene: TRBD1
len: 16
abundance: -
j_gene: TRBJ2-7
CDR3nt: TGTGCCAGCAGAAGCCAACAGGGGACGGTGGACTACGAGCAGTACTTC
CDR3aa: CASRSQQGTVDYEQYF

v_gene: TRBV24-1
d_gene: TRBD1
len: 17
abundance: -
j_gene: TRBJ2-6
CDR3nt: TGTGCCACCAGTGACCCCGGGACAGGGACAGGGGCCAACGTCCTGACTTTC
CDR3aa: CATSDPGTGTGANVLTF

v_gene: TRBV19
d_gene: -
len: 15
abundance: -
j_gene: TRBJ2-6
CDR3nt: TGTGCCAGTAGAAGACAGCGTTGGGGGGCCAACGTCCTGACTTTC
CDR3aa: CASRRQRWGANVLTF